A few counts support the clone carrying this T cell receptor (beta chain). Per the original methods: Researchers report that nucleated cell counts were estimated from reference gene primer amplification. Sequencing was performed with immunoSEQ multiplex PCR; in TCRdb, only in-frame clones are kept and a portion is missing. V and J calls and clone size are given by that table; D and trimming were obtained from the DNA. The sample lists around 70,000 clones; roughly four fifths were seen once. This entry is derived from a study of blood T cell repertoires in COVID-19. As for the study in general: Samples taken during acute and convalescent COVID-19 were collected in the United States, Italy and Spain. PBMCs, B-cell-depleted T cells, or T cells were the source of the cDNA or gDNA that made up the material.

Per germline, CDR1 SGHTA and CDR2 FQGNSA. The CDR3 spans 16 residues. V was clipped by 5 bases and J by 4 bases, with 17 bases between them. Source material: peripheral blood. The origin of this receptor is a woman in her sixties or seventies with acute or convalescent COVID-19. The genes are TRBV7-2 and TRBJ2-2; D remains unclear. CDR3 protein: CASSIPTGVLTGELFF. The CDR3, as DNA: TGTGCCAGCAGCATTCCGACTGGAGTCCTCACCGGGGAGCTGTTTTTT.